This TCR beta chain was sequenced in a study of T-cell reconstitution after alpha-beta-depleted transplantation in children. Study results and caveats: Alpha-beta T cells present about two months after transplant were reported to originate from several hundred expanded graft clones. Most T-cell counts and diversity one year after the transplant came from T cells that were newly produced. Surviving recipient T cells and intrathymic progenitors accounted for some patients' high TCRbeta diversity at day 60.

With 2 bases removed from V and 8 bases from J, the gap between germline ends came to 10 bases. Looked up from germline, CDR1 is SGHTA and CDR2 is FQGNSA. The CDR3 extends over 13 amino acids. As concerns this clonotype: The target antigen is unknown.

Unique molecular identifiers were used in preparing the TCRbeta library. TCRdb called the PCR reads again in MiXCR, with one record for every CDR3 protein. The sample records hundreds of thousands of distinct CDR3 sequences, 10% to 15% being singletons. This receptor was obtained from a male patient under 18 who had a stem cell transplant for acute myeloid leukemia, so the T cells may come from the graft donor. The J gene is TRBJ2-1, the V gene TRBV7-2; D not certain. The specimen comprised PBMCs, mostly from graft donor cells, sampled 360 days after TCRalphabeta/CD19-depleted stem cell transplant. CDR3 DNA: TGTGCCAGCAGCTTACCCGCCCTTGATGAGCAGTTCTTC. It specifies CASSLPALDEQFF.